The rows below give T cell receptor beta chains drawn from one sample of a study of OX40 agonist ivuxolimab in advanced cancers. The assay was immunoSEQ multiplex PCR, and TCRdb's table has in-frame clones only and misses some. Here the sample spans 20,000 to 25,000 clones, 88% being singletons. This material consisted of CD4+ or CD8+ T cells sorted from blood, taken in a trial of the OX40 agonist ivuxolimab. The receptors were gathered from an adult with an advanced solid tumor such as melanoma, head and neck, liver or kidney cancer. The CDR3 runs from the conserved cysteine through the conserved F or W. A D gene is named only where the DNA matches it firmly. The size field is filled for only some rows; it gives once, few, many or a size class.

size,V,D,J,CDR3,DNA
.,TRBV6-5,.,TRBJ1-1,CASRGIGMNTEAFF,TGTGCCAGCCGGGGGATCGGAATGAACACTGAAGCTTTCTTT
.,TRBV5-1,TRBD2,TRBJ2-1,CASSLGTGGEQFF,TGCGCCAGCAGCTTGGGAACCGGGGGGGAGCAGTTCTTC
.,TRBV2,.,TRBJ2-7,CASWDLSRQNYEQYF,TGTGCCAGCTGGGACCTTAGCAGACAGAACTACGAGCAGTACTTC
.,TRBV5-4,.,TRBJ2-1,CASSLGDSLYNEQFF,TGTGCCAGCAGCTTAGGGGACTCCCTCTACAATGAGCAGTTCTTC
.,TRBV6-6,.,TRBJ1-1,CASSSRDVVNTEAFF,TGTGCCAGCAGTTCCCGGGACGTAGTGAACACTGAAGCTTTCTTT
.,TRBV27,.,TRBJ2-5,CASKSDQAETQYF,TGTGCCAGCAAATCCGACCAAGCAGAGACCCAGTACTTC
.,TRBV27,.,TRBJ2-7,CASRRSGTPDYEQYF,TGTGCCAGCAGACGGTCCGGGACACCAGACTACGAGCAGTACTTC
.,TRBV7-6,.,TRBJ2-3,CASSLAGAVDTQYF,TGTGCCAGCAGCTTAGCGGGAGCAGTAGATACGCAGTATTTT
.,TRBV18,.,TRBJ1-1,CASSQSGNTEAFF,TGTGCCAGCTCTCAATCCGGGAACACTGAAGCTTTCTTT
.,TRBV10-3,.,TRBJ1-2,CAISKTGVTSSGYTF,TGTGCCATCAGTAAAACAGGCGTAACGTCCTCGGGCTACACCTTC
.,TRBV6-5,.,TRBJ2-2,CASFRRSSGELFF,TGTGCCAGCTTCCGGCGGTCGTCCGGGGAGCTGTTTTTT
.,TRBV7-9,TRBD2,TRBJ2-1,CASSLGLAGYNEQFF,TGTGCCAGCAGTCTGGGGCTAGCGGGTTACAATGAGCAGTTCTTC
.,TRBV6-5,TRBD1,TRBJ1-2,CASSPGQGANYGYTF,TGTGCCAGCAGTCCCGGACAGGGGGCTAACTATGGCTACACCTTC
.,TRBV15,TRBD1,TRBJ1-5,CATSRGPGTGVSNQPQHF,TGTGCCACCAGCAGAGGACCCGGGACAGGGGTGAGCAATCAGCCCCAGCATTTT
.,TRBV7-9,.,TRBJ1-6,CASSPGTANSPLHF,TGTGCCAGCAGCCCCGGGACTGCGAATTCACCCCTCCACTTT
.,TRBV25-1,.,TRBJ1-2,CASSDSLNYGYTF,TGTGCCAGCAGTGATTCCCTAAACTATGGCTACACCTTC
.,TRBV28,TRBD2,TRBJ2-7,CASSSGTSGVHEQYF,TGTGCCAGCAGTTCCGGGACTAGCGGGGTCCACGAGCAGTACTTC
few,TRBV11-2,.,TRBJ1-6,CASSLGVGGLNSPLHF,TGTGCCAGCAGCTTAGGGGTCGGGGGGCTTAATTCACCCCTCCACTTT
.,TRBV5-5,.,TRBJ1-2,CASSLAPGESGYTF,TGTGCCAGCAGCTTGGCCCCAGGGGAAAGTGGCTACACCTTC
.,TRBV7-8,.,TRBJ1-4,CASSGGGAKDEKLFF,TGTGCCAGCAGCGGAGGTGGGGCAAAGGATGAAAAACTGTTTTTT
.,TRBV7-9,.,TRBJ2-5,CASSLAPVSAQYF,TGTGCCAGCAGCTTAGCCCCAGTCTCAGCCCAGTACTTC
once,TRBV9,.,TRBJ1-2,CASSPSAGYHGYTF,TGTGCCAGCAGCCCCAGTGCAGGCTATCATGGCTACACCTTC
medium-sized,TRBV9,TRBD2,TRBJ2-1,CASSLSLAGGLYEQFF,TGTGCCAGCAGCCTCTCACTAGCGGGGGGTCTCTATGAGCAGTTCTTC
.,TRBV30,TRBD1,TRBJ1-5,CAWSVGTGGNQPQHF,TGTGCCTGGAGTGTAGGAACAGGGGGCAATCAGCCCCAGCATTTT
.,TRBV6-1,TRBD2,TRBJ2-5,CASSEKGLAVQETQYF,TGTGCCAGCAGTGAAAAGGGACTAGCGGTCCAAGAGACCCAGTACTTC